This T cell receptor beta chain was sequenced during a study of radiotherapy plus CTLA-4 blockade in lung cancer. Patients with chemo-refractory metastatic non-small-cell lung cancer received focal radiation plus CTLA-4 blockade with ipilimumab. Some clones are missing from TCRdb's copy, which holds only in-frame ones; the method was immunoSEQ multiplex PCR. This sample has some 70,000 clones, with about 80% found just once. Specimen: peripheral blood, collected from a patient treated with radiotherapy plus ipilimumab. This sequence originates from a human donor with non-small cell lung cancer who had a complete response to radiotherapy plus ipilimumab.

CDR3 loop: CASSLDLGSGANVLTF. The DNA for the CDR3 is TGCGCCAGCAGCTTGGACTTGGGCTCTGGGGCCAACGTCCTGACTTTC. The chain combines TRBV5-1 with TRBJ2-6; D not resolved. Trimming took 0 bases from V and 0 from J, leaving 7 bases between them. Germline CDR1 is SGHRS and CDR2 is YFSETQ. The CDR3 is 16 residues long.